Given below is one T cell receptor beta chain in context. What it binds is not known. Naive CD8+ T cells were CD45RO-CCR7+CD27+CD95-. UMI labels and 5' RACE were used to prepare the TRB cDNA libraries. TCRdb reanalyzed the 5' RACE reads, giving one entry per CDR3 protein sequence and no DNA. The sample totals tens of thousands of distinct CDR3 sequences. These data are taken from a study of CXCR3-negative and CXCR3-positive naive CD8 T cells. Turning to the study itself: Collectively, the libraries yielded about 140 million TRB reads in total, at about 1.5 +/- 0.3 million per library. The study, taken as a whole, reports: Memory CD8+ cells had much lower diversity, and both naive subsets had comparably high diversity. The study found more hydrophobic TRB CDR3s in CXCR3-positive naive cells than in CXCR3-negative naive cells. Unlike memory cells, which differed, naive CXCR3-negative and CXCR3-positive cells had similar TRBV-TRBJ usage.

Germline V gene sequence: CDR1 MDHEN, CDR2 SYDVKM. The CDR3 is 16 residues long. This rearrangement joins TRBV28 to TRBJ1-5; TCRdb selects TRBD1, and the lack of DNA leaves this call unchecked. The sequenced material came from naive CXCR3+ CD8+ T cells from blood. The subset here: CD45RO-CCR7+CD27+CD95- naive CD8+ T cells expressing CXCR3 (TNR3+). The source of this sequence is a human donor in good health. Some clones in this sample may be carry-over from other donors' samples. The CDR3 reads CASSELSADESQPQHF.